A single sample gave rise to the 12 T cell receptor beta chains below, sequenced in a study of spatial heterogeneity in lung cancer. The antigens of these receptors remain unknown. TCRdb reanalysed the 5' RACE reads using MiXCR and keeps one entry per CDR3 protein. Of fewer than 11,000 distinct CDR3 sequences listed, approximately 12% are singletons. The time point: sample taken at primary tumor resection. Study results and limitations: Tracking of tumor mutation counts was seen in expanded intratumoral alpha and beta TCR counts.

The specimen was lung tumor tissue, collected at surgery. The receptors originated from a male donor with early-stage non-small cell lung cancer.

The sample holds many counts of this clonotype. This beta chain slipped into a library made for alpha chains as a stray read, so its size is not meaningful. The chain recombines TRBV29-1 with TRBJ2-2; D not certain. Germline V lookup: CDR1 SQVTM, CDR2 ANQGSEA. V was cut by 4 bases and J by 7 bases, with 7 bases left in between. CDR3 size: 11 residues. CDR3 DNA: TGCAGCGTTGTGCAGCTCGGGGAGCTGTTTTTT. Its translation: CSVVQLGELFF.

In its sample, this clonotype was seen many times. This beta chain is an unintended read in a library built for alpha chains; its size means little. This chain connects TRBV9 to TRBJ2-7; 8 nucleotides agree with TRBD2. The CDR3 sequence is 15 residues long. Germline CDR1 and CDR2: SGDLS and YYNGEE. Trimming removed 0 bases from V and 4 bases from J; junction bases left unmatched: 6. This chain's CDR3 is CASSVAPGLGYEQYF. The CDR3 nucleotides read TGTGCCAGCAGCGTAGCTCCGGGACTAGGGTACGAGCAGTACTTC.

Relative to its sample, this clonotype is medium-sized. With the library built for alpha chains, this beta chain is off target and its frequency is not meaningful. The J gene is TRBJ2-7, the V gene TRBV4-1; 8 positions agree with TRBD1. The junction had 4 bases not matched to a gene; V was cut back by 6 bases and J by 3 bases. Germline CDR1 is MGHRA and CDR2 is YSYEKL. This CDR3 has 13 amino acids. CDR3 protein: CASSLTGGYEQYF. Here the CDR3 DNA reads TGCGCCAGCAGTCTAACAGGGGGCTACGAGCAGTACTTC.

This clonotype was recorded at least ten times. The library was prepared for alpha chains; this beta chain is a stray read, so its frequency means little. V gene TRBV11-3 combines with J gene TRBJ1-1, with D perhaps TRBD1 (5 bases). Per the germline V gene, CDR1 is SGHNT and CDR2 is YENEEA. The V end was cut by 3 bases, the J end by 8 bases, with 10 bases between. This CDR3 is 12 amino acids long. The CDR3 DNA sequence: TGTGCCAGCAGCTTCGGGGCCCCGGAAGCTTTCTTT. Translated: CASSFGAPEAFF.

Within the sample, this clonotype is medium-sized. This beta chain was picked up by a library intended for alpha chains and is off target, so its count carries little meaning. The rearrangement joins TRBV29-1 to TRBJ2-7; D possibly matches TRBD1 or TRBD2 (6 bases each). V dropped 7 bases and J dropped 5 bases, with 18 bases sitting between them. Germline V gene lookup returns CDR1 SQVTM and CDR2 ANQGSEA. The CDR3 is made up of 13 amino acids. The CDR3 DNA follows: TGCAGCGCCCAAGGCGGGACACCCAACGAGCAGTACTTC. Residues: CSAQGGTPNEQYF.

This clonotype was seen ten or more times. This beta chain was picked up by a library intended for alpha chains and is off target, so its count carries little meaning. The chain has TRBV7-2 and TRBJ2-3; TRBD2 matches at 9 bases. This CDR3 is 14 amino acids long. V gave up 4 bases and J gave up 3 bases; unmatched junction bases: 2. Looked up from germline, CDR1 is SGHTA and CDR2 is FQGNSA. This chain's CDR3 is CASSSGLATDTQYF. The DNA for the CDR3 is TGTGCCAGCAGCTCCGGACTAGCGACAGATACGCAGTATTTT.

This clonotype was seen many times. Since it is a stray read in a library aimed at alpha chains, this beta chain has a size that is not meaningful. The chain links TRBV11-1 to TRBJ2-5; 8 bases match TRBD2. The J segment lost 2 bases and the V segment lost 0 bases, leaving 8 bases of the junction unmatched. This CDR3 has 17 amino acids. The V gene's germline CDR1 is SGHAT and CDR2 FQDESV (reference sequence). CDR3 DNA sequence: TGTGCCAGCAGCTTAGCGCGGGCGGGAGGCATACAAGAGACCCAGTACTTC. It encodes CASSLARAGGIQETQYF. Supplemented by reference TRBV11-1 and TRBJ2-5, the full variable domain reads EAEVAQSPRYKITEKSQAVAFWCDPISGHATLYWYRQILGQGPELLVQFQDESVVDDSQLPKDRFSAERLKGVDSTLKIQPAELGDSAMYLCASSLARAGGIQETQYFGPGTRLLVL.

For this clonotype: This beta chain is off target for a library built for alpha chains, so its abundance means little. The chain has TRBV7-2 and TRBJ2-5, with 7 nucleotides matching TRBD2. CDR3 length: 14 amino acids. Unmatched junction bases numbered 6, after V lost 5 bases and J lost 3 bases. The germline V gene encodes CDR1 SGHTA and CDR2 FQGNSA. Written as DNA, the CDR3 is TGTGCCAGCAGCCTAGACCGGGGGGAAGAGACCCAGTACTTC. It yields the protein CASSLDRGEETQYF.

This clonotype was detected many times. This beta chain came through as a stray read in a library set up for alpha chains, and its size says little. The V gene is TRBV5-1, the J gene TRBJ2-7; 7 bases fit TRBD2. Germline V gives CDR1 SGHRS, CDR2 YFSETQ. CDR3 length: 14 amino acids. Trimming cost V 1 base and J 2 bases; bases outside gene matches: 3. The CDR3 sequence is CASSLRGEAYEQYF. CDR3 nucleotides: TGCGCCAGCAGCTTGCGGGGGGAAGCCTACGAGCAGTACTTC. Drawing the rest from reference TRBV5-1 and TRBJ2-7, the complete variable domain is KAGVTQTPRYLIKTRGQQVTLSCSPISGHRSVSWYQQTPGQGLQFLFEYFSETQRNKGNFPGRFSGRQFSNSRSEMNVSTLELGDSALYLCASSLRGEAYEQYFGPGTRLTVT.

With respect to this clonotype: The library was designed around alpha chains, so this beta chain is a stray read whose abundance carries little weight. The chain uses TRBV28 and TRBJ2-7; 11 bases fit TRBD2. With V trimmed by 6 bases and J by 1 base, 5 bases remained unmatched. This CDR3 has 15 amino acids. Germline CDR1 MDHEN, CDR2 SYDVKM. The CDR3 sequence: CASSAGTSGSYEQYV. CDR3 DNA: TGTGCCAGCAGCGCCGGGACTAGCGGTTCCTACGAGCAGTACGTC.

Sample share makes this clonotype medium-sized. Since the library was made to target alpha chains, this beta chain is a stray read and its abundance is not meaningful. As DNA, the CDR3 is TGTGCCAGCAGACCGGGACAGGCCAATCCCTCCTACGAGCAGTACTTC. Translated, it gives CASRPGQANPSYEQYF. V usage is TRBV6-2 or TRBV6-3 and J usage is TRBJ2-7, with 8 bases aligning to TRBD1. V lost 6 bases, J lost 0 bases, and 10 bases stayed unmatched. The CDR3 is 16 residues long. CDR1 is MNHEY, CDR2 SVGEGT, per germline.

By proportion, this clonotype is medium-sized. This beta chain is an off-target read within a library intended for alpha chains, so its frequency means little. This chain uses TRBV6-1 with TRBJ1-2; 7 bases are shared with TRBD1. The CDR3 totals 14 residues. Germline V CDR1 and CDR2: MNHNS, SASEGT. With V trimmed by 1 base and J by 8 bases, 7 bases remained unmatched. CDR3 loop: CASSEGQGYGGYTF. CDR3 sequence (DNA): TGTGCCAGCAGTGAAGGACAGGGTTACGGCGGCTACACCTTC.